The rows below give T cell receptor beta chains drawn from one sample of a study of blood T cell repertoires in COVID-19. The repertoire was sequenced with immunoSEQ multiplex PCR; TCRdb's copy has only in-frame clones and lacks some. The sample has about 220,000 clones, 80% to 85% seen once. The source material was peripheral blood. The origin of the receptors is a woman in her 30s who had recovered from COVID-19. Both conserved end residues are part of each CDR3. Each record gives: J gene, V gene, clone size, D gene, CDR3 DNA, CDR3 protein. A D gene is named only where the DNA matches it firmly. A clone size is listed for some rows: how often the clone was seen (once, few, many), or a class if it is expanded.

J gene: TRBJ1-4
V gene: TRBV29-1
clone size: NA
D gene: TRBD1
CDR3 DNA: TGCAGCGTTGAATTTTGGGACAGGGATAATGAAAAACTGTTTTTT
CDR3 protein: CSVEFWDRDNEKLFF

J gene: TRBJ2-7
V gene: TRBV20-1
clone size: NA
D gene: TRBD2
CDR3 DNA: TGCAGTGCTAGTGGACTAGCGGGGACCTACGAGCAGTACTTC
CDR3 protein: CSASGLAGTYEQYF

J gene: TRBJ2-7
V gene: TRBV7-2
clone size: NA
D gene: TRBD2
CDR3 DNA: TGTGCCAGCAGACCGGGACTAGCGGGCTCCTACGAGCAGTACTTC
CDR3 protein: CASRPGLAGSYEQYF

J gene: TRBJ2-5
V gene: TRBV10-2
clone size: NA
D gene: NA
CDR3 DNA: TGCGCCAGCAGTTTACTAGTCCCGGTGGAGACCCAGTACTTC
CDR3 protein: CASSLLVPVETQYF

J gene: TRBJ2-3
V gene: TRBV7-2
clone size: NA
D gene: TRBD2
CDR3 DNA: TGTGCCAGCAGCTACCAGCGGGGGAACACAGATACGCAGTATTTT
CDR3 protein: CASSYQRGNTDTQYF

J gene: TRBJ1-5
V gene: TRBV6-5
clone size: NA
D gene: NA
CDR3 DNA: TGTGCCAGCAGTTGGGGAGGGAGCAATCAGCCCCAGCATTTT
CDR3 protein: CASSWGGSNQPQHF

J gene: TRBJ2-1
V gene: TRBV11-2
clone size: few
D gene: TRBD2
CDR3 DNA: TGTGCCAGCAGCTTATCCTTAACTAGCGCTGAGCAGTTCTTC
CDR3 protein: CASSLSLTSAEQFF

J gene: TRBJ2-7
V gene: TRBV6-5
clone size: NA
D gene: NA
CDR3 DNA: TGTGCCAGCTTCTCCGGGGGAGGCCCCCCCTACGAGCAGTACTTC
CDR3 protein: CASFSGGGPPYEQYF

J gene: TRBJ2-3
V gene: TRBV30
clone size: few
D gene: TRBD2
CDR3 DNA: TGTGCCTGGAGTCCTAGCGGAGTAACAGATACGCAGTATTTT
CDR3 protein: CAWSPSGVTDTQYF

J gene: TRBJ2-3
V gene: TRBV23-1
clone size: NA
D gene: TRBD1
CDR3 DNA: TGCGCCAGCAGTCAATCCAGGGGACAGGGGGGAACCACAGATACGCAGTATTTT
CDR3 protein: CASSQSRGQGGTTDTQYF

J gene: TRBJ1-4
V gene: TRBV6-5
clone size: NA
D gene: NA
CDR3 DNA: TGTGCCAGCAGTTTGTCCGGACAGACTGAAAAACTGTTTTTT
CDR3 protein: CASSLSGQTEKLFF

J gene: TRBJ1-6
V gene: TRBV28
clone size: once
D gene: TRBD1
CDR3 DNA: TGTGCCAGCAGTCCTTCGACAGGGCGGTCACCCCTCCACTTT
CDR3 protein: CASSPSTGRSPLHF

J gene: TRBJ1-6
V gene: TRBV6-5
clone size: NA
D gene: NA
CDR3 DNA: TGTGCCAGCGGGGCAGGGGTTAATAGGAATTCACCCCTCCACTTT
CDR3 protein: CASGAGVNRNSPLHF

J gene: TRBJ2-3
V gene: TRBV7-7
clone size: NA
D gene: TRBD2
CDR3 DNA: TGTGCTAGCAGCCTGTCGGCTAGCGGGAGGTCAGCGCAGTATTTT
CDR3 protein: CASSLSASGRSAQYF

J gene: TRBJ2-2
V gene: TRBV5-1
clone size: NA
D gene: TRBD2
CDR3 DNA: TGCGCCAGCAGCTTCACGACTAGCGGGGGAGGCGGGGAGCTGTTTTTT
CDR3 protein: CASSFTTSGGGGELFF

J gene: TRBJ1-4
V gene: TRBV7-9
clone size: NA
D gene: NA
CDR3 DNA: TGTGCCAGCATCAAGTTAACGGGGGGCCCGGCGAATGAAAAACTGTTTTTT
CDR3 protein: CASIKLTGGPANEKLFF

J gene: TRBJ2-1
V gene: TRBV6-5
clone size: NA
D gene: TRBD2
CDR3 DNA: TGTGCCAGCACTGGGACAGCGGGAGGGCCGCATGAGCAGTTCTTC
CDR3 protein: CASTGTAGGPHEQFF

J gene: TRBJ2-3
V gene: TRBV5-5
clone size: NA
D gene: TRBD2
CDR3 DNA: TGTGCCAGCAGCTTGTCTCTAGCGGGAGCTACGCAGTATTTT
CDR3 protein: CASSLSLAGATQYF

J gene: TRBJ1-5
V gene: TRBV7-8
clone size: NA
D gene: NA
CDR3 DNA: TGTGCCAGCAGCTTAGAAGGAGACGGGGATGGGCCCCAGCATTTT
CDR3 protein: CASSLEGDGDGPQHF

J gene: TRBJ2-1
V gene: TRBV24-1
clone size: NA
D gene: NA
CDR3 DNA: TGTGCCACCGGCCCCACGGGTCGCTATGAGCAGTTCTTC
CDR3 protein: CATGPTGRYEQFF

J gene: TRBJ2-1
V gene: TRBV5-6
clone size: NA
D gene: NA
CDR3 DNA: TGTGCCAGCAGCTTAAATCCAGGGCCATGGCGAAATGAGCAGTTCTTC
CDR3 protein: CASSLNPGPWRNEQFF

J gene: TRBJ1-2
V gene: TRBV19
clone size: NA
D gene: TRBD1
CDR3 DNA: TGTGCCAGTACCCCGACAGGGGGAGCTAACTATGGCTACACCTTC
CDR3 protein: CASTPTGGANYGYTF

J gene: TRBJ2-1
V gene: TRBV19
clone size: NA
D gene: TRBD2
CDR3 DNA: TGTGCCAGTAGTATCTTTGTAATAGCGGGCGGGGTACACAATGAGCAGTTCTTC
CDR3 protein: CASSIFVIAGGVHNEQFF

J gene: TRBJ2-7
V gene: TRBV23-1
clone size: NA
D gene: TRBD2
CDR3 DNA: TGCGCCAGCAGTCAATCCCCACTCCTAGCGGGAGGGTACGAGCAGTACTTC
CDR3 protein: CASSQSPLLAGGYEQYF

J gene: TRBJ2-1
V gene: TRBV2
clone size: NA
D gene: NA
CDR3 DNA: TGTGCCAGCACCCTAGTCCCTGGGAATGAGCAGTTCTTC
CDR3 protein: CASTLVPGNEQFF

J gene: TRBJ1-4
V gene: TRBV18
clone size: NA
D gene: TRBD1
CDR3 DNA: TGTGCCAGCTCACCGAGGGACAGGGAGAAACTGTTTTTT
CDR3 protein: CASSPRDREKLFF

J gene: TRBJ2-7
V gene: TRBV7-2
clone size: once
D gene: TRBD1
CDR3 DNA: TGTGCCAGCAGCTTGGACAGGACGGGGCTCGAGCAGTACTTC
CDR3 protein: CASSLDRTGLEQYF

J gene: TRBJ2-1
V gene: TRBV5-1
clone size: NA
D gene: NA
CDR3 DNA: TGCGCCAGCAGCCTAACTGGTAATGAGCAGTTCTTC
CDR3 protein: CASSLTGNEQFF

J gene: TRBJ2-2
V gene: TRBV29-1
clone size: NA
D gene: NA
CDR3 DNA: TGCAGCGTCCAAACAGGGACCACCGGGGAGCTGTTTTTT
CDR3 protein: CSVQTGTTGELFF

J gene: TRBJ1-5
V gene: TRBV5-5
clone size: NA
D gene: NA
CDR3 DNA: TGTGCCAGCAGCTTTCGTCCCGGTGTCGCCGCCAATCAGCCCCAGCATTTT
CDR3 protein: CASSFRPGVAANQPQHF

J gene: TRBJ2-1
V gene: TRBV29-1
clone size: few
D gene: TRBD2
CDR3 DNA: TGCAGCGTTAGTTTCGTAGTGGGACTATATAATGAGCAGTTCTTC
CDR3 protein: CSVSFVVGLYNEQFF

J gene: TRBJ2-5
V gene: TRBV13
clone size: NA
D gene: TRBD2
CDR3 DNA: TGTGCCAGCAGCCTGCTAGCGGGAGTTGAGACCCAGTACTTC
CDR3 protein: CASSLLAGVETQYF

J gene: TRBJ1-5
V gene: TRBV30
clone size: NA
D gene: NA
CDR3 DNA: TGTGCCTGGAGCCACGACACGGGCAATCAGCCCCAGCATTTT
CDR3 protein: CAWSHDTGNQPQHF

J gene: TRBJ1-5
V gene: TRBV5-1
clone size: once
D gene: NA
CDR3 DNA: TGCGCCAGCAGCGACGGACAGACCCCCAATCAGCCCCAGCATTTT
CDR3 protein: CASSDGQTPNQPQHF

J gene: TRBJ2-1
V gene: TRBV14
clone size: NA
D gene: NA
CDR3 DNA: TGTGCCAGCAGCGACTACTCCTACAATGAGCAGTTCTTC
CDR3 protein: CASSDYSYNEQFF

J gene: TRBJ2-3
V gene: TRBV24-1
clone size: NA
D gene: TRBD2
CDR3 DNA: TGTGCCACCTCCAGTGGACTAGCGGGATTAGATACGCAGTATTTT
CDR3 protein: CATSSGLAGLDTQYF

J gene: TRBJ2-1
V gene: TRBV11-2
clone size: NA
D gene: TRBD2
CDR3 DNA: TGTGCCAGCAGCTTAGAAACTAGCGGGCCCCCCTACAATGAGCAGTTCTTC
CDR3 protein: CASSLETSGPPYNEQFF